This is a list of T cell receptor beta chains from one sample in a study of T cells after yellow fever vaccination. Via MiXCR, TCRdb re-called the 5' RACE reads, giving one row per CDR3 protein. Of some 170,000 distinct CDR3 sequences in the sample, 7% to 10% were seen once. Sequenced material: CD8+ T cells sorted from PBMCs, taken 45 days after the yellow fever booster vaccination. These receptors all come from a young man who received the YFV17D yellow fever vaccine. The CDR3 runs from the conserved cysteine through the conserved F or W. Each record gives: V gene, J gene, clone size, D gene, CDR3 protein, CDR3 DNA. The D gene is left open where the match is weak. Not all rows give a size; the values are once, few, many and, for expanded clones, a class.

TRBV2	TRBJ2-7	many	.	CASSDPTLEQYF	TGTGCCAGCAGCGACCCGACACTGGAGCAGTACTTC
TRBV20-1	TRBJ2-3	many	TRBD1	CSAKRTGGGLTDTQYF	TGCAGTGCTAAACGAACAGGGGGCGGGCTCACAGATACGCAGTATTTT
TRBV19	TRBJ1-3	.	.	CASSPTTVVNLGNTIYF	TGTGCCAGTAGTCCCACGACAGTCGTCAACCTAGGAAACACCATATATTTT
TRBV29-1	TRBJ1-1	.	.	CSVEDQGNTEAFF	TGCAGCGTTGAAGATCAGGGGAACACTGAAGCTTTCTTT
TRBV27	TRBJ2-5	many	TRBD1	CASSPGTAATQYF	TGTGCCAGCAGTCCAGGGACAGCGGCGACCCAGTACTTC
TRBV6-5	TRBJ2-7	.	TRBD1	CASSYGRGPYEQYF	TGTGCCAGCAGTTATGGCAGGGGGCCCTACGAGCAGTACTTC
TRBV7-9	TRBJ1-1	many	TRBD1	CASSLITGGSRTEAFF	TGTGCCAGCAGCCTTATAACAGGGGGCTCCCGGACTGAAGCTTTCTTT
TRBV5-5	TRBJ2-2	.	.	CASSLKLAMATGELFF	TGTGCCAGCAGCTTGAAACTAGCTATGGCCACCGGGGAGCTGTTTTTT
TRBV7-6	TRBJ2-3	few	TRBD1	CASSFSQDRGQTDTQYF	TGTGCCAGCAGCTTCTCCCAGGACAGGGGGCAGACAGATACGCAGTATTTT
TRBV10-3	TRBJ2-3	.	.	CAISESFTDTQYF	TGTGCCATCAGTGAGTCGTTCACAGATACGCAGTATTTT
TRBV14	TRBJ1-5	.	.	CASSQDPPGRDQPQHF	TGTGCCAGCAGCCAAGATCCCCCAGGGAGGGATCAGCCCCAGCATTTT
TRBV28	TRBJ2-7	few	.	CASSPQGGYEQYF	TGTGCCAGCTCCCCTCAGGGGGGCTACGAGCAGTACTTC
TRBV2	TRBJ2-5	.	TRBD2	CASSVGEGLAGDQETQYF	TGTGCCAGCAGTGTAGGTGAAGGACTAGCGGGAGATCAAGAGACCCAGTACTTC
TRBV29-1	TRBJ2-3	.	.	CSVEPGGDTQYF	TGCAGCGTTGAGCCCGGGGGAGATACGCAGTATTTT
TRBV6-6	TRBJ1-1	.	TRBD1	CASSYTGGDTEAFF	TGTGCCAGCAGTTACACAGGGGGGGACACTGAAGCTTTCTTT
TRBV4-3	TRBJ2-7	.	.	CASSQGLQLYEQYF	TGCGCCAGCAGCCAAGGGCTCCAGCTATACGAGCAGTACTTC
TRBV6-4	TRBJ2-1	many	TRBD2	CASSDSQRGTSNEQFF	TGTGCCAGCAGTGACTCGCAGCGGGGGACTTCTAATGAGCAGTTCTTC
TRBV7-9	TRBJ2-5	many	.	CASSLAAETQYF	TGTGCCAGCAGCTTAGCCGCAGAGACCCAGTACTTC
TRBV4-1	TRBJ1-2	.	.	CASSQDPGASNYGYTF	TGCGCCAGCAGCCAAGATCCTGGGGCATCTAACTATGGCTACACCTTC
TRBV5-1	TRBJ2-2	many	.	CASSSTGFTGELFF	TGCGCCAGCAGCTCTACAGGGTTCACCGGGGAGCTGTTTTTT
TRBV6-2/TRBV6-3	TRBJ1-2	few	.	CASSYVGLGGYTF	TGTGCCAGCAGTTACGTGGGGCTCGGCGGCTACACCTTC
TRBV12-3/TRBV12-4	TRBJ2-2	few	.	CASRNTGELFF	TGTGCCAGCAGGAACACCGGGGAGCTGTTTTTT
TRBV10-3	TRBJ2-3	many	.	CAIREKLARDTDTQYF	TGTGCCATCAGGGAAAAACTAGCTCGGGACACAGATACGCAGTATTTT